The next 4 T cell receptor beta chains were all read from a single sample in a study of T cells after posttransplantation cyclophosphamide. Controls had myeloablative marrow grafts with methotrexate and calcineurin inhibitor, sampled at 1 year. TCRdb's table, derived via immunoSEQ multiplex PCR, lists solely in-frame clones and lacks some. The data contain 15,000 to 17,000 clones, roughly 84% of them singletons. Sequenced material: PBMCs, taken more than 350 days after allogeneic stem cell transplant with calcineurin inhibitor and methotrexate. The receptors here all came from a male patient aged 18 to 35 who received an allogeneic stem cell transplant from a related donor, was CMV-positive, and had no GVHD. Some T cells may be provided by the graft donor.

The V gene is TRBV9, the J gene TRBJ2-2; possibly TRBD1 for D (5 bases). Germline values: CDR1 SGDLS, CDR2 YYNGEE. Trimming took 5 bases from V and 8 from J, leaving 13 bases between them. CDR3 length equals 13 residues. As DNA, the CDR3 is TGTGCCAGCAGTTCGGACACCCGAGGGGAGCTGTTTTTT. The encoded protein is CASSSDTRGELFF. Full variable domain (missing parts from reference TRBV9 and TRBJ2-2): DSGVTQTPKHLITATGQRVTLRCSPRSGDLSVYWYQQSLDQGLQFLIQYYNGEERAKGNILERFSAQQFPDLHSELNLSSLELGDSALYFCASSSDTRGELFFGEGSRLTVL.

The V call is TRBV5-4, the J call TRBJ1-2; unclear D gene. CDR3 length: 15 amino acids. Trimming left V 0 bases short and J 0 bases short, with 9 bases between. Per germline, CDR1 SGHNT and CDR2 YYREEE (reference sequence). The CDR3 sequence: CASSLAVASNYGYTF. The CDR3 DNA is TGTGCCAGCAGCTTGGCGGTAGCGTCTAACTATGGCTACACCTTC.

The gene calls are TRBV7-3 and TRBJ2-1, with a tentative D call TRBD1 (6 bases). The CDR3 is made up of 18 amino acids. Trimming removed 5 bases from V and 9 bases from J, with 29 bases in between. Per the germline V gene, CDR1 is SGHTA and CDR2 is FQGTGA. CDR3 in DNA: TGTGCCAGCAGCCTGGCAGGGTGGGGACACAAGTCGGGCAGTGAGCAGTTCTTC. Translation: CASSLAGWGHKSGSEQFF.

The chain recombines TRBV27 with TRBJ2-7; TRBD2 matches at 12 bases. Losses at the gene ends were 6 bases for V and 6 bases for J; bases not matched to a gene: 6. The V gene's germline CDR1 is MNHEY and CDR2 SMNVEV (reference sequence). This CDR3 comprises 14 residues. CDR3 protein: CASRPTSGSLEQYF. CDR3 bases: TGTGCCAGCAGACCGACTAGCGGGAGTCTCGAGCAGTACTTC.